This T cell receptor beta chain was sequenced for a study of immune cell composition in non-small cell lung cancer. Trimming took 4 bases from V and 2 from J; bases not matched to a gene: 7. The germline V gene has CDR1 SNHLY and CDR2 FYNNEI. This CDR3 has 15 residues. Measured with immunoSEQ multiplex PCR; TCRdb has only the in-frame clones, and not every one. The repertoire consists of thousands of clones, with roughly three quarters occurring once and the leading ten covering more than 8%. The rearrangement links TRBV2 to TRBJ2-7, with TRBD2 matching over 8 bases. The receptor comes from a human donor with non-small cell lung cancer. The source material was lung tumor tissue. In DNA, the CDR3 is TGTGCCAGCAGTGGGGGGGTAGCGGGGACCTACGAGCAGTACTTC. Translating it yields CASSGGVAGTYEQYF.